This T cell receptor beta chain was obtained from a study of blood T cell repertoires in COVID-19. The wider study: Acute-phase and convalescent COVID-19 samples originated in the United States, Italy and Spain. The cDNA or gDNA used as material had been derived from T cells, B-cell-depleted T cells, or PBMCs.

Methods used by the authors: Researchers report that nucleated cell counts were estimated from reference gene primer amplification. Clones were sequenced by immunoSEQ multiplex PCR, and TCRdb holds only the in-frame ones, with some missing. For V, J and clone size, that table is used; D and trimming come from the DNA. The sample includes approximately 150,000 clones, about 86% of them seen just once. V was pared by 5 bases and J by 0 bases, with 6 bases of the junction left unmatched. Germline CDR1 is SGHTA and CDR2 is FQGNSA. This CDR3 has 15 residues. Material for sequencing was peripheral blood. The sequence was obtained from a woman in her sixties or seventies with acute or convalescent COVID-19. The chain is built from TRBV7-2 and TRBJ1-2; 7 bases agree with TRBD1. CDR3 in amino acids: CASSAPGQANYGYTF. In DNA, the CDR3 is TGTGCCAGCAGCGCCCCTGGACAGGCTAACTATGGCTACACCTTC.